These 4 T cell receptor beta chains came from one sample sequenced in a study of T-cell reconstitution after alpha-beta-depleted transplantation in children. Construction of the TCRbeta library involved unique molecular identifiers. TCRdb fed the PCR reads into MiXCR, producing one record per CDR3 protein. This sample has some 6,700 distinct CDR3 sequences, with 16% found just once. The starting material was PBMCs, obtained before TCRalphabeta/CD19-depleted stem cell transplant. Source of these receptors: a boy aged 2 to 9 with acute lymphoblastic leukemia, due to receive a stem cell transplant.

This clonotype was seen many times. This chain uses TRBV20-1 with TRBJ2-7, with D perhaps TRBD2 (5 bases). V lost 6 bases, J lost 7 bases, and 22 bases lay in between. The germline V gene has CDR1 DFQATT and CDR2 SNEGSKA (reference sequence). This CDR3 is 14 amino acids long. The CDR3 protein is CSASAGGLFSEQYF. The CDR3 nucleotides read TGCAGTGCCAGCGCTGGCGGACTCTTCTCGGAGCAGTACTTC.

By share of the sample, this clonotype is medium-sized. J is TRBJ2-1 and V is TRBV15; the match to TRBD2 covers 7 bases. This CDR3 has 15 amino acids. The V gene end was trimmed by 1 base and the J gene end by 3 bases; junction bases not matched to a gene: 3. CDR1 LNHNV and CDR2 YYDKDF come from the germline V gene (reference sequence). The CDR3 region is CATSRVRGGYNEQFF. The CDR3 region has the DNA TGTGCCACCAGCAGAGTTCGCGGGGGCTACAATGAGCAGTTCTTC.

In this sample, this clonotype is medium-sized. The rearrangement uses TRBV6-2 or TRBV6-3 and TRBJ2-5; D gene uncertain. Trimming shortened V by 7 bases and J by 2 bases, and 17 bases separated the two germline ends. Germline assignment: CDR1 MNHEY and CDR2 SVGEGT. The CDR3 is made up of 15 amino acids. CDR3 sequence: CASISGQTLQETQYF. The CDR3, as DNA: TGTGCCAGCATATCCGGGCAGACTTTACAAGAGACCCAGTACTTC.

This clonotype is medium-sized in the sample. The chain has TRBV21-1 and TRBJ2-7; TRBD1, the table's D call, lacks a check against the DNA. TRBV21-1 is a listed pseudogene. The CDR3 extends over 15 amino acids. The CDR3 loop is CASSKKWTGSYEQYF. As DNA, the CDR3 is TGTGCCAGCAGCAAAAAGTGGACAGGGAGCTACGAGCAGTACTTC.